This is a list of T cell receptor beta chains from one sample in a study of blood T cells in healthy people across ages. TCRdb recomputed calls from the 5' RACE reads with MiXCR, one row per CDR3 protein. In the table there are approximately 690,000 distinct CDR3 sequences, approximately 59% of which are singletons. The sample was blood. Receptors originate from a man aged 55 to 70 in good health. Each CDR3 is given with its conserved first and last residue. Fields, in order: CDR3 DNA, CDR3 protein, clone size, D gene, J gene, V gene. D genes are given only for firm matches. Clone sizes are given selectively: once, few, many, or a class where the clone is expanded.

DNA: TGTGCCAGCAGCTTCGACAGGGGAAGAGGAGAGACCCAGTACTTC; CDR3: CASSFDRGRGETQYF; size: -; D: TRBD1; J: TRBJ2-5; V: TRBV5-4
DNA: TGCAGTGCCGAACAGATGGGGAACTATGGCTACACCTTC; CDR3: CSAEQMGNYGYTF; size: -; D: -; J: TRBJ1-2; V: TRBV20-1
DNA: TGTGCCAGCAGAAGTAGCGGGGGGGTCTGGGATACGCAGTATTTT; CDR3: CASRSSGGVWDTQYF; size: -; D: TRBD2; J: TRBJ2-3; V: TRBV3-1
DNA: TGTGCCACCAGCGGTGGTATAGGGACAGCCTCTTATGGCTACACCTTC; CDR3: CATSGGIGTASYGYTF; size: -; D: TRBD1; J: TRBJ1-2; V: TRBV15
DNA: TGCGCCAGCAGCCAGGGGACTACTAGCACAGATACGCAGTATTTT; CDR3: CASSQGTTSTDTQYF; size: -; D: -; J: TRBJ2-3; V: TRBV5-1
DNA: TGCGCCAGCAGCCCCTCAGGGGCGGGGGGGCCAGAAGATACGCAGTATTTT; CDR3: CASSPSGAGGPEDTQYF; size: -; D: TRBD2; J: TRBJ2-3; V: TRBV4-1
DNA: TGTGCCAGCAGTGGACGGACAGGGGTTCACGAGCAGTACTTC; CDR3: CASSGRTGVHEQYF; size: -; D: TRBD1; J: TRBJ2-7; V: TRBV25-1
DNA: TGCGCCAGCAGTGAGTCGTTGGAGACCCAGTACTTC; CDR3: CASSESLETQYF; size: -; D: -; J: TRBJ2-5; V: TRBV10-1
DNA: TGCGCCAGCAGCTCGGTCACTAGCGGGGGTGAGACCCAGTACTTC; CDR3: CASSSVTSGGETQYF; size: -; D: TRBD2; J: TRBJ2-5; V: TRBV5-1
DNA: TGTGCCAGCAGTCCGGGAACTTACTACAATGAGCAGTTCTTC; CDR3: CASSPGTYYNEQFF; size: once; D: -; J: TRBJ2-1; V: TRBV2
DNA: TGCAGTGCTAGAGCGGTCGGGGGGACGGTTTCACCCCTCCACTTT; CDR3: CSARAVGGTVSPLHF; size: few; D: -; J: TRBJ1-6; V: TRBV20-1
DNA: TGTGTCAGCAGCTTTGGGGGTAGTCAGCCCCAGCATTTT; CDR3: CVSSFGGSQPQHF; size: -; D: -; J: TRBJ1-5; V: TRBV7-9
DNA: TGCAGCGTTGGGGGGATGAACACTGAAGCTTTCTTT; CDR3: CSVGGMNTEAFF; size: few; D: -; J: TRBJ1-1; V: TRBV29-1
DNA: TGTGCCAGCAGCTTAGAGGTAGCGGGGGGGCCCCACAATGAGCAGTTCTTC; CDR3: CASSLEVAGGPHNEQFF; size: -; D: TRBD2; J: TRBJ2-1; V: TRBV11-2
DNA: TGCAGTGCTAGTCAGGCAGTGGGCCACTCCAAAGGGAACGAGCAGTACTTC; CDR3: CSASQAVGHSKGNEQYF; size: -; D: -; J: TRBJ2-7; V: TRBV20-1
DNA: TGTGCCAGCAGTGCCTACAGGGGTGACACTGAAGCTTTCTTT; CDR3: CASSAYRGDTEAFF; size: -; D: TRBD1; J: TRBJ1-1; V: TRBV25-1
DNA: TGTGCCAGCTCAATGATCGGGGGACCACGGGAGACCCAGTACTTC; CDR3: CASSMIGGPRETQYF; size: -; D: -; J: TRBJ2-5; V: TRBV18
DNA: TGTGCCAGCAGCTTAGATGTGGGCCGGACCCAAGAGACCCAGTACTTC; CDR3: CASSLDVGRTQETQYF; size: -; D: -; J: TRBJ2-5; V: TRBV11-2
DNA: TGTGCCAGCAGTTACTCGTGGGTGGGGGAGGGGGGGCAAGGAAACATTCAGTACTTC; CDR3: CASSYSWVGEGGQGNIQYF; size: few; D: -; J: TRBJ2-4; V: TRBV6-5
DNA: TGTGCCAGCTCACCTGGGACAGGGACTGGCTATGGCTACACCTTC; CDR3: CASSPGTGTGYGYTF; size: -; D: TRBD1; J: TRBJ1-2; V: TRBV18
DNA: TGTGCCAGCAGCTTAGCGATAGGGGGAGGGCAAGAGACCCAGTACTTC; CDR3: CASSLAIGGGQETQYF; size: -; D: -; J: TRBJ2-5; V: TRBV7-2
DNA: TGTGCCATCAGTGAGTCAGCGGCAGAGAGCTCTGGGGCCAACGTCCTGACTTTC; CDR3: CAISESAAESSGANVLTF; size: -; D: -; J: TRBJ2-6; V: TRBV10-3
DNA: TGTGCCAGCAGCTTGGGAAACAGGGCAGAGACCCAGTACTTC; CDR3: CASSLGNRAETQYF; size: few; D: -; J: TRBJ2-5; V: TRBV7-7
DNA: TGCAGTGCTAGAGATCGGGACGGAGATACGCAGTATTTT; CDR3: CSARDRDGDTQYF; size: many; D: -; J: TRBJ2-3; V: TRBV20-1
DNA: TGTGCCAGCAGAGTAAGCTCCTACGAGCAGTACTTC; CDR3: CASRVSSYEQYF; size: -; D: -; J: TRBJ2-7; V: TRBV6-1
DNA: TGCAGTGCTAGACCCGGACAGGGAGTGAGGGAGACCCAGTACTTC; CDR3: CSARPGQGVRETQYF; size: few; D: TRBD1; J: TRBJ2-5; V: TRBV20-1
DNA: TGCGCCAGCAGCGTTGGTAGCGCCCAAGAGACCCAGTACTTC; CDR3: CASSVGSAQETQYF; size: -; D: -; J: TRBJ2-5; V: TRBV5-1
DNA: TGCGCCAGCAGCCAAGTTGGCTACAGAGGAGATACGCAGTATTTT; CDR3: CASSQVGYRGDTQYF; size: -; D: -; J: TRBJ2-3; V: TRBV4-1
DNA: TGTGCCAGCAGGCCGGGACAGGGAGTCGAGACCCAGTACTTC; CDR3: CASRPGQGVETQYF; size: -; D: TRBD1; J: TRBJ2-5; V: TRBV7-9
DNA: TGCGCCAGCAGCCAGCCGGGACTAGTTGTCGAGACCCAGTACTTC; CDR3: CASSQPGLVVETQYF; size: -; D: TRBD2; J: TRBJ2-5; V: TRBV4-1
DNA: TGTGCCAGCAGTGGAGATCTCGGGGGGGAGCTGTTTTTT; CDR3: CASSGDLGGELFF; size: once; D: -; J: TRBJ2-2; V: TRBV6-1
DNA: TGTGCCAGCAGTGAAGCAAAGTTAATTCGGGCCCTCCACTTT; CDR3: CASSEAKLIRALHF; size: -; D: -; J: TRBJ1-6; V: TRBV6-1
DNA: TGTGCCAGCAGCCCCAGATTTGGCACTGGAGCTTTCTTT; CDR3: CASSPRFGTGAFF; size: -; D: -; J: TRBJ1-1; V: TRBV6-5
DNA: TGTGCCAGCAGTTTGACAGGGCCGGGAGTGGAGACCCAGTACTTC; CDR3: CASSLTGPGVETQYF; size: -; D: -; J: TRBJ2-5; V: TRBV12-3/TRBV12-4
DNA: TGTGCCAGCAGCTTACCGTCGCGCGCGGGGGGGCGGAATGAGCAGTTCTTC; CDR3: CASSLPSRAGGRNEQFF; size: -; D: TRBD2; J: TRBJ2-1; V: TRBV7-2
DNA: TGTGCCAGCAGCCAACAGCCGACAGGGGGCGAGCAGTTCTTC; CDR3: CASSQQPTGGEQFF; size: -; D: TRBD1; J: TRBJ2-1; V: TRBV4-2
DNA: TGTGCCAGCAGTGAATTAACAGACCATAATTCACCCCTCCACTTT; CDR3: CASSELTDHNSPLHF; size: -; D: -; J: TRBJ1-6; V: TRBV6-1
DNA: TGTGCCAGCAGCGTAGGGGGGCAGACAGGGGTTCATGAGCAGTTCTTC; CDR3: CASSVGGQTGVHEQFF; size: once; D: TRBD1; J: TRBJ2-1; V: TRBV9
DNA: TGTGCCAGCAGTTTAGTCGGGAGGATTCAGTACTTC; CDR3: CASSLVGRIQYF; size: few; D: TRBD2; J: TRBJ2-4; V: TRBV28
DNA: TGTGCCAGCAGTTGGAGTGGGGGGACAGGGAGCTATGGCTACACCTTC; CDR3: CASSWSGGTGSYGYTF; size: -; D: TRBD1; J: TRBJ1-2; V: TRBV27
DNA: TGTGCCAGCAGCCAAGCTTACGCCCAAGATAATTCACCCCTCCACTTT; CDR3: CASSQAYAQDNSPLHF; size: -; D: -; J: TRBJ1-6; V: TRBV4-2
DNA: TGTGCCAGCAGGCGGACAGGGGGGGAAGGGGGCTACACCTTC; CDR3: CASRRTGGEGGYTF; size: -; D: TRBD1; J: TRBJ1-2; V: TRBV7-2
DNA: TGTGCCAGCAGCCAAATGTGGCGTAGCGTCCTCCCCCAGGAATTAGCCAAAAACATTCAGTACTTC; CDR3: CASSQMWRSVLPQELAKNIQYF; size: many; D: -; J: TRBJ2-4; V: TRBV4-2
DNA: TGCAGTGCCGACCTAGCGGGTACTTCCTTGCAGTACTTC; CDR3: CSADLAGTSLQYF; size: -; D: TRBD2; J: TRBJ2-7; V: TRBV20-1
DNA: TGTGCCAGCAGCGGAGGGACTAGCCCATACAATGAGCAGTTCTTC; CDR3: CASSGGTSPYNEQFF; size: -; D: TRBD2; J: TRBJ2-1; V: TRBV9